This section outlines one T cell receptor beta chain sequence together with its context. Its cognate antigen is unknown. Per sample, a minimum of 6 million PBMCs were isolated. Alongside a J-beta primer mix, a sample-barcoded 5' primer served in a second PCR lasting roughly 7 to 11 cycles. Every individual sample yielded 2.5 million or more paired-end reads (each containing CDR3). TCRdb reprocessed the 5' RACE reads with MiXCR, giving one entry per CDR3 protein. The sample has 1.5 million to 1.9 million distinct CDR3 sequences; 40% to 45% are singletons. The data were obtained in a study of blood T cells in healthy people across ages. Study conclusions and caveats: As age increased, TCR beta diversity per million T cells fell in a roughly linear fashion. Unknown donor CMV status possibly confounded expanded clonotype changes.

Sequencing was carried out using blood. This clonotype originated in a woman between 18 and 29 years old in good health.

Written as DNA, the CDR3 is TGTGCCACCAGCAACAGCAGCTGGTACTCTGGAAACACCATATATTTT. Its protein is CATSNSSWYSGNTIYF. The J gene is TRBJ1-3, the V gene TRBV15; D not certain. V dropped 4 bases and J dropped 0 bases, with 13 bases sitting between them. Germline CDR1 is LNHNV and CDR2 is YYDKDF (reference sequence). The CDR3 length is 16 residues.